This is a list of T cell receptor beta chains from one sample in a study of cytomegalovirus exposure and HLA in healthy donors. Method: immunoSEQ multiplex PCR; TCRdb's copy keeps in-frame clones and lacks some. Here the sample spans more than 85,000 clones, approximately 80% being singletons. Material for sequencing was PBMCs. Receptors were obtained from a woman younger than 30 in good health and CMV-seronegative. Both conserved end residues are part of each CDR3. A D gene is named only where the DNA matches it firmly. Size values are once, few and many counts, or a class for expanded clones, and some rows have none.

cdr3_aa: CASSLLPGISYEQYF; cdr3_nt: TGCGCCAGCAGCTTGTTACCCGGTATTTCCTACGAGCAGTACTTC; v_call: TRBV5-1; clone_size: -; j_call: TRBJ2-7; d_call: -
cdr3_aa: CASSRRGRGKEEQYF; cdr3_nt: TGTGCCAGCAGCCGCCGGGGCAGGGGAAAGGAAGAGCAGTACTTC; v_call: TRBV11-2; clone_size: -; j_call: TRBJ2-5; d_call: -
cdr3_aa: CASHRGGGEKLFF; cdr3_nt: TGTGCCAGCCATCGTGGGGGAGGGGAAAAACTGTTTTTT; v_call: TRBV6-5; clone_size: -; j_call: TRBJ1-4; d_call: -
cdr3_aa: CASSPAAGGDEQYF; cdr3_nt: TGTGCCAGTAGCCCGGCCGCAGGGGGCGACGAGCAGTACTTC; v_call: TRBV19; clone_size: -; j_call: TRBJ2-7; d_call: TRBD1
cdr3_aa: CASRTGTSQVDTQYF; cdr3_nt: TGTGCCAGCAGGACGGGGACATCACAGGTGGATACGCAGTATTTT; v_call: TRBV28; clone_size: -; j_call: TRBJ2-3; d_call: -
cdr3_aa: CASSLGPSGRGIYF; cdr3_nt: TGTGCCAGCAGCTTAGGTCCTAGCGGGAGGGGCATTTATTTT; v_call: TRBV7-2; clone_size: -; j_call: TRBJ2-3; d_call: TRBD2
cdr3_aa: CASSSEGLASYEQYF; cdr3_nt: TGTGCCAGCAGTTCCGAGGGACTAGCCTCCTACGAGCAGTACTTC; v_call: TRBV27; clone_size: -; j_call: TRBJ2-7; d_call: TRBD2
cdr3_aa: CASSARTGAGGELFF; cdr3_nt: TGCGCCAGCAGCGCTCGTACAGGAGCCGGGGGGGAGCTGTTTTTT; v_call: TRBV5-1; clone_size: once; j_call: TRBJ2-2; d_call: -
cdr3_aa: CAWSRTSGRYEQYF; cdr3_nt: TGTGCCTGGAGCCGGACTAGCGGGAGATACGAGCAGTACTTC; v_call: TRBV30; clone_size: -; j_call: TRBJ2-7; d_call: TRBD2
cdr3_aa: CASSQAVSSGSYEQYF; cdr3_nt: TGCGCCAGCAGCCAAGCGGTCTCTAGCGGCTCCTACGAGCAGTACTTC; v_call: TRBV4-1; clone_size: -; j_call: TRBJ2-7; d_call: TRBD2
cdr3_aa: CASSKRGVPREKYF; cdr3_nt: TGTGCCAGCAGTAAGCGGGGGGTACCAAGAGAGAAGTACTTC; v_call: TRBV6-5; clone_size: -; j_call: TRBJ2-5; d_call: TRBD2
cdr3_aa: CASSVSGAGNTEAFF; cdr3_nt: TGTGCCAGCAGCGTATCAGGGGCGGGGAACACTGAAGCTTTCTTT; v_call: TRBV9; clone_size: -; j_call: TRBJ1-1; d_call: -
cdr3_aa: CASSQGALAGRWEQYF; cdr3_nt: TGCGCCAGCAGCCAAGGTGCCCTAGCGGGACGTTGGGAGCAGTACTTC; v_call: TRBV4-3; clone_size: few; j_call: TRBJ2-7; d_call: TRBD2
cdr3_aa: CASSRHRQETQYF; cdr3_nt: TGTGCCAGCAGCCGACACCGTCAAGAGACCCAGTACTTC; v_call: TRBV28; clone_size: -; j_call: TRBJ2-5; d_call: -
cdr3_aa: CASSPGPIPQHF; cdr3_nt: TGTGCCAGCAGTCCAGGTCCCATACCCCAGCATTTT; v_call: TRBV28; clone_size: -; j_call: TRBJ1-5; d_call: -
cdr3_aa: CASSQTGTGGDEQYF; cdr3_nt: TGTGCCAGTAGTCAAACCGGGACAGGGGGAGACGAGCAGTACTTC; v_call: TRBV19; clone_size: -; j_call: TRBJ2-7; d_call: TRBD1
cdr3_aa: CATSRGRGGETQYF; cdr3_nt: TGTGCCACCAGCAGAGGGAGGGGAGGGGAGACCCAGTACTTC; v_call: TRBV15; clone_size: once; j_call: TRBJ2-5; d_call: TRBD2
cdr3_aa: CASSQRTSGREQYF; cdr3_nt: TGCGCCAGCAGCCAACGGACTAGCGGGAGAGAGCAGTACTTC; v_call: TRBV4-3; clone_size: -; j_call: TRBJ2-7; d_call: TRBD2
cdr3_aa: CASSTTGTSGTWGELFF; cdr3_nt: TGTGCCAGCAGCACAACCGGGACTAGCGGGACCTGGGGGGAGCTGTTTTTT; v_call: TRBV7-2; clone_size: -; j_call: TRBJ2-2; d_call: TRBD2
cdr3_aa: CAISAGQGTDTQYF; cdr3_nt: TGTGCCATCAGTGCCGGACAGGGTACAGATACGCAGTATTTT; v_call: TRBV10-3; clone_size: few; j_call: TRBJ2-3; d_call: TRBD1
cdr3_aa: CASSLSPGETQYF; cdr3_nt: TGTGCCAGCAGCTTATCTCCAGGGGAGACCCAGTACTTC; v_call: TRBV7-3; clone_size: -; j_call: TRBJ2-5; d_call: -
cdr3_aa: CASSEAGSTDTQYF; cdr3_nt: TGTGCCAGCAGTGAAGCGGGAAGCACAGATACGCAGTATTTT; v_call: TRBV6-4; clone_size: medium-sized; j_call: TRBJ2-3; d_call: TRBD2
cdr3_aa: CASSFGTSVKETQYF; cdr3_nt: TGCGCCAGCAGCTTCGGGACTAGCGTTAAAGAGACCCAGTACTTC; v_call: TRBV5-1; clone_size: -; j_call: TRBJ2-5; d_call: TRBD2
cdr3_aa: CASSVTPGSHVPYF; cdr3_nt: TGTGCCAGCTCGGTAACACCGGGGTCCCACGTTCCGTACTTC; v_call: TRBV18; clone_size: -; j_call: TRBJ2-7; d_call: -
cdr3_aa: CASSLGGAEAGANVLTF; cdr3_nt: TGTGCCAGCAGTTTAGGGGGCGCTGAGGCCGGGGCCAACGTCCTGACTTTC; v_call: TRBV27; clone_size: -; j_call: TRBJ2-6; d_call: -
cdr3_aa: CASSYSGGSYNSPLHF; cdr3_nt: TGTGCCAGCAGTTACTCCGGGGGATCCTATAATTCACCCCTCCACTTT; v_call: TRBV6-5; clone_size: -; j_call: TRBJ1-6; d_call: -
cdr3_aa: CASSLLFSRTDTYGYTF; cdr3_nt: TGTGCCAGCAGCTTACTATTTTCTAGGACGGACACCTATGGCTACACCTTC; v_call: TRBV5-4; clone_size: -; j_call: TRBJ1-2; d_call: -
cdr3_aa: CASSRQVPVNEKLFF; cdr3_nt: TGTGCCAGCAGCCGACAGGTCCCCGTTAATGAAAAACTGTTTTTT; v_call: TRBV6-5; clone_size: -; j_call: TRBJ1-4; d_call: -
cdr3_aa: CASSLTGTGITEYNEQFF; cdr3_nt: TGTGCCAGCAGTTTGACCGGGACAGGGATTACCGAATACAATGAGCAGTTCTTC; v_call: TRBV7-6; clone_size: -; j_call: TRBJ2-1; d_call: TRBD1
cdr3_aa: CASSVIHPTGGQETQYF; cdr3_nt: TGTGCCAGTAGTGTGATTCATCCTACAGGGGGTCAAGAGACCCAGTACTTC; v_call: TRBV19; clone_size: -; j_call: TRBJ2-5; d_call: TRBD1
cdr3_aa: CASSFDRGQGANSPLHF; cdr3_nt: TGTGCCAGCAGCTTCGACAGGGGGCAAGGGGCGAATTCACCCCTCCACTTT; v_call: TRBV7-9; clone_size: -; j_call: TRBJ1-6; d_call: TRBD1
cdr3_aa: CASSLTGVGEKLFF; cdr3_nt: TGTGCCAGCAGCTTAACAGGGGTAGGCGAAAAACTGTTTTTT; v_call: TRBV7-2; clone_size: -; j_call: TRBJ1-4; d_call: TRBD1
cdr3_aa: CSSSLGGLAGGPDTQYF; cdr3_nt: TGTTCCAGCAGCTTAGGAGGGCTAGCGGGAGGTCCAGATACGCAGTATTTT; v_call: TRBV7-9; clone_size: few; j_call: TRBJ2-3; d_call: TRBD2
cdr3_aa: CASSLLRSSTDTQYF; cdr3_nt: TGTGCCAGCAGTTTGTTGCGGAGTAGCACAGATACGCAGTATTTT; v_call: TRBV27; clone_size: -; j_call: TRBJ2-3; d_call: -
cdr3_aa: CASSFLHRPYSNQPQHF; cdr3_nt: TGCGCCAGCAGCTTTCTCCACAGACCTTATAGCAATCAGCCCCAGCATTTT; v_call: TRBV5-1; clone_size: -; j_call: TRBJ1-5; d_call: -
cdr3_aa: CASSFLAGGPGEQFF; cdr3_nt: TGTGCCAGCAGTTTCTTAGCGGGAGGGCCAGGTGAGCAGTTCTTC; v_call: TRBV28; clone_size: few; j_call: TRBJ2-1; d_call: TRBD2
cdr3_aa: CASSWAGTGSKFF; cdr3_nt: TGTGCCAGCAGCTGGGCCGGGACCGGGAGTAAGTTCTTC; v_call: TRBV7-2; clone_size: -; j_call: TRBJ2-1; d_call: -
cdr3_aa: CASSSYSGGTTDTQYF; cdr3_nt: TGTGCCAGCAGCTCCTATAGCGGGGGGACAACAGATACGCAGTATTTT; v_call: TRBV7-6; clone_size: once; j_call: TRBJ2-3; d_call: TRBD2
cdr3_aa: CASSFPSALGGYTF; cdr3_nt: TGTGCCAGCAGTTTTCCATCCGCTCTCGGTGGCTACACCTTC; v_call: TRBV28; clone_size: -; j_call: TRBJ1-2; d_call: -
cdr3_aa: CASSVSGSVWSVDEQYF; cdr3_nt: TGTGCCAGCAGCGTATCTGGTTCGGTTTGGAGTGTCGACGAGCAGTACTTC; v_call: TRBV9; clone_size: -; j_call: TRBJ2-7; d_call: -
cdr3_aa: CASSGRGGRETQYF; cdr3_nt: TGTGCCAGCAGCGGGCGGGGGGGCCGGGAGACCCAGTACTTC; v_call: TRBV7-2; clone_size: -; j_call: TRBJ2-5; d_call: TRBD2
cdr3_aa: CASSPGLAGGRGNIQYF; cdr3_nt: TGTGCCAGCAGCCCCGGACTAGCGGGAGGGCGGGGAAACATTCAGTACTTC; v_call: TRBV4-2; clone_size: -; j_call: TRBJ2-4; d_call: TRBD2
cdr3_aa: CASHRGLNTGELFF; cdr3_nt: TGTGCCAGCCACAGGGGGCTAAACACCGGGGAGCTGTTTTTT; v_call: TRBV7-6; clone_size: -; j_call: TRBJ2-2; d_call: TRBD1
cdr3_aa: CASSSPGQGNYEQYF; cdr3_nt: TGTGCCAGCAGCTCACCGGGACAGGGGAACTACGAGCAGTACTTC; v_call: TRBV28; clone_size: -; j_call: TRBJ2-7; d_call: TRBD1
cdr3_aa: CASSLRDRGPSPLHF; cdr3_nt: TGCGCCAGCAGCCTTAGAGACAGGGGGCCTTCACCCCTCCACTTT; v_call: TRBV4-3; clone_size: -; j_call: TRBJ1-6; d_call: TRBD1
cdr3_aa: CASNYARTGDNEQFF; cdr3_nt: TGTGCCAGTAACTATGCGAGGACAGGAGACAATGAGCAGTTCTTC; v_call: TRBV19; clone_size: -; j_call: TRBJ2-1; d_call: TRBD1
cdr3_aa: CASSELAGGPGELFF; cdr3_nt: TGTGCCAGCAGTGAACTAGCGGGGGGGCCCGGGGAGCTGTTTTTT; v_call: TRBV6-1; clone_size: -; j_call: TRBJ2-2; d_call: TRBD2
cdr3_aa: CASSQDVASGANVLTF; cdr3_nt: TGCGCCAGCAGCCAAGACGTGGCCTCTGGGGCCAACGTCCTGACTTTC; v_call: TRBV4-3; clone_size: -; j_call: TRBJ2-6; d_call: -
cdr3_aa: CASSPSGGNQPQHF; cdr3_nt: TGTGCCAGCAGCCCCTCAGGGGGGAATCAGCCCCAGCATTTT; v_call: TRBV6-5; clone_size: -; j_call: TRBJ1-5; d_call: TRBD1
cdr3_aa: CASSLYWTDTQYF; cdr3_nt: TGTGCCAGCAGTTTATACTGGACAGATACGCAGTATTTT; v_call: TRBV27; clone_size: -; j_call: TRBJ2-3; d_call: -
cdr3_aa: CAWSPGDRITMIAYTDTQYF; cdr3_nt: TGTGCCTGGAGCCCGGGGGACAGGATTACTATGATTGCCTACACAGATACGCAGTATTTT; v_call: TRBV30; clone_size: -; j_call: TRBJ2-3; d_call: TRBD1
cdr3_aa: CAISVPAGASYEQYF; cdr3_nt: TGTGCCATCAGTGTCCCTGCAGGGGCTAGCTACGAGCAGTACTTC; v_call: TRBV10-3; clone_size: -; j_call: TRBJ2-7; d_call: -
cdr3_aa: CSVSGGNEKLFF; cdr3_nt: TGCAGCGTATCAGGGGGGAATGAAAAACTGTTTTTT; v_call: TRBV29-1; clone_size: few; j_call: TRBJ1-4; d_call: TRBD1